This T cell receptor (beta chain) was captured by sequencing in a study of shared clonotypes between healthy human individuals. In the study overall: The cohort comprised a couple of women and three men. Their ages spanned 18 to 49 years.

Measured with immunoSEQ multiplex PCR; TCRdb has only the in-frame clones, and not every one. The data show around 1,100,000 clones, 77% seen once. Germline CDR1 LNHDA, CDR2 SQIVND (reference sequence). V lost 5 bases and J lost 3, with 23 bases in between. The CDR3 is 18 residues long. The sequencing input was memory CD4+ T cells from PBMCs. Subset defined: CD45RA-negative fraction. The clonotype was recovered from a man between 18 and 35 years old in good health. Some clones in this sample may be carry-over from other donors' samples. V gene TRBV19 combines with J gene TRBJ1-5; no clear D. This chain's CDR3 is CASSHQARGNRYNQPQHF. For the CDR3, the DNA is TGTGCCAGTAGTCACCAAGCCCGAGGAAACAGATACAATCAGCCCCAGCATTTT.